There are many counts of the clone carrying this T cell receptor beta chain. The sample originates from a study of cytomegalovirus exposure and HLA in healthy donors. Germline V lookup: CDR1 MGHRA, CDR2 YSYEKL. The CDR3 has 15 residues. Losses at the gene ends were 3 bases for V and 3 bases for J; bases not matched to a gene: 6. The study ran its PCR with 60 Vbeta and 13 Jbeta primers. Here immunoSEQ multiplex PCR was the method, and the copy in TCRdb shows in-frame clones only, minus some. The data contain about 130,000 clones, under 12% of them singletons. The V and J genes are TRBV4-1 and TRBJ2-7; TRBD1 matches 9 bases. The sequenced sample consisted of PBMCs. The receptor comes from a woman aged 18-29 years in good health and CMV-seropositive. The CDR3 nucleotides read TGCGCCAGCAGCCAGTCGGACAGGGGAAGCTACGAGCAGTACTTC. Its translation is CASSQSDRGSYEQYF.